The rows below give T cell receptor beta chains drawn from one sample of a study of beta chain features in type 1 diabetes. This table comes from immunoSEQ multiplex PCR, and its TCRdb copy is limited to in-frame clones, with some not included. The table has 600,000 or so clones, more than 13% seen once; the top ten hold 0.03% to 0.045%. Sequenced: naive CD4+ T cells from blood. The receptors come from a man younger than 30 with type 1 diabetes. The CDR3 runs from the conserved cysteine through the conserved F or W. Each record gives: V gene, clone size, D gene, J gene, CDR3 DNA, CDR3 protein. The D gene is left open where the match is weak. Expanded clones get a size class; other rows say once, few or many, or leave the size out.

v_gene: TRBV28; abundance: few; d_gene: NA; j_gene: TRBJ2-2; CDR3nt: TGTGCCAGCACGGGGCCGAGTACCGGGGAGCTGTTTTTT; CDR3aa: CASTGPSTGELFF
v_gene: TRBV6-5; abundance: few; d_gene: NA; j_gene: TRBJ2-7; CDR3nt: TGTGCCAGCAGTTACTCCGGGGCCTCCCTCCTAGAGCAGTACTTC; CDR3aa: CASSYSGASLLEQYF
v_gene: TRBV29-1; abundance: few; d_gene: TRBD2; j_gene: TRBJ2-1; CDR3nt: TGCAGCGTTGACCACACCTTAGGGACTAGCGGGAGTAATGAGCAGTTCTTC; CDR3aa: CSVDHTLGTSGSNEQFF
v_gene: TRBV7-2; abundance: few; d_gene: NA; j_gene: TRBJ1-6; CDR3nt: TGTGCCAGCAGCTTAGTTCCGTCACCCCTCCACTTT; CDR3aa: CASSLVPSPLHF
v_gene: TRBV30; abundance: few; d_gene: NA; j_gene: TRBJ2-2; CDR3nt: TGTGCCTGGAGTCTCGACGGGGGATCCGGGGAGCTGTTTTTT; CDR3aa: CAWSLDGGSGELFF
v_gene: TRBV11-2; abundance: NA; d_gene: NA; j_gene: TRBJ2-5; CDR3nt: TGTGCCAGCAGCTTAGTGGTAGGCACCGGGGAGACCCAGTACTTC; CDR3aa: CASSLVVGTGETQYF
v_gene: TRBV23-1; abundance: few; d_gene: TRBD2; j_gene: TRBJ2-1; CDR3nt: TGCGCCAGCAGTCCGCGACTAGCGGGAGGCCCTCGCGGTGTCTTC; CDR3aa: CASSPRLAGGPRGVF
v_gene: TRBV9; abundance: few; d_gene: NA; j_gene: TRBJ2-6; CDR3nt: TGTGCCAGCAGACCATCTGGGGCCAACGTCCTGACTTTC; CDR3aa: CASRPSGANVLTF
v_gene: TRBV5-1; abundance: NA; d_gene: NA; j_gene: TRBJ2-3; CDR3nt: TGCGCCAGCAGCTTGGCTGGACCGGCAGATACGCAGTATTTT; CDR3aa: CASSLAGPADTQYF
v_gene: TRBV14; abundance: NA; d_gene: TRBD2; j_gene: TRBJ2-4; CDR3nt: TGTGCCAGCAGCCAACGGTTTCAGGGACTAGCGGAAGCCAAAAACATTCAGTACTTC; CDR3aa: CASSQRFQGLAEAKNIQYF
v_gene: TRBV29-1; abundance: NA; d_gene: TRBD1; j_gene: TRBJ2-3; CDR3nt: TGCAGCGTTGAAGGTACAGGGGACAACACAGATACGCAGTATTTT; CDR3aa: CSVEGTGDNTDTQYF
v_gene: TRBV28; abundance: NA; d_gene: NA; j_gene: TRBJ1-3; CDR3nt: TGTGCCAGCACACGGGTACAATCTGGAAACACCATATATTTT; CDR3aa: CASTRVQSGNTIYF
v_gene: TRBV30; abundance: NA; d_gene: NA; j_gene: TRBJ2-5; CDR3nt: TGTGCCTGGAGTGCGGACTCAGGCGGGGAGACCCAGTACTTC; CDR3aa: CAWSADSGGETQYF
v_gene: TRBV30; abundance: NA; d_gene: NA; j_gene: TRBJ1-2; CDR3nt: TGTGCCTGGAGCCGGGACACGTATGGCTACACCTTC; CDR3aa: CAWSRDTYGYTF
v_gene: TRBV30; abundance: NA; d_gene: NA; j_gene: TRBJ1-1; CDR3nt: TGTGCCTGGAGTGTACGTAGACAGGCTGACACTGAAGCTTTCTTT; CDR3aa: CAWSVRRQADTEAFF
v_gene: TRBV2; abundance: few; d_gene: NA; j_gene: TRBJ2-7; CDR3nt: TGTGCCAGCAGCGAGGTGGGACGACGAGGCTACGAGCAGTACTTC; CDR3aa: CASSEVGRRGYEQYF
v_gene: TRBV7-2; abundance: NA; d_gene: NA; j_gene: TRBJ2-1; CDR3nt: TGTGCCAGCAGCGCGTGGGACTACAATGAGCAGTTCTTC; CDR3aa: CASSAWDYNEQFF
v_gene: TRBV6-5; abundance: NA; d_gene: TRBD2; j_gene: TRBJ2-1; CDR3nt: TGTGCCAGCAGACCCGGGACTAGCGGTAACAATGAGCAGTTCTTC; CDR3aa: CASRPGTSGNNEQFF
v_gene: TRBV30; abundance: few; d_gene: NA; j_gene: TRBJ1-2; CDR3nt: TGTGCCTGGAGAAGGGACAATGGAGGCTACACCTTC; CDR3aa: CAWRRDNGGYTF
v_gene: TRBV5-1; abundance: NA; d_gene: NA; j_gene: TRBJ1-1; CDR3nt: TGCGCCAGCAGGGAGCCCAACACTGAAGCTTTCTTT; CDR3aa: CASREPNTEAFF
v_gene: TRBV5-1; abundance: NA; d_gene: TRBD1; j_gene: TRBJ2-7; CDR3nt: TGCGCCAGCAGCCCGAGGGGGCGACCCTACGAGCAGTACTTC; CDR3aa: CASSPRGRPYEQYF
v_gene: TRBV27; abundance: few; d_gene: NA; j_gene: TRBJ2-3; CDR3nt: TGTGCCAGCAGTTTAACCCGGGACACGGATCATAATTTT; CDR3aa: CASSLTRDTDHNF
v_gene: TRBV5-1; abundance: NA; d_gene: NA; j_gene: TRBJ2-1; CDR3nt: TGCGCCAGCAGCTCCCCTTCGGCTTCCTACAATGAGCAGTTCTTC; CDR3aa: CASSSPSASYNEQFF
v_gene: TRBV9; abundance: NA; d_gene: TRBD1; j_gene: TRBJ1-1; CDR3nt: TGTGCCAGCAGCGTAGAAGTTTCAGGGGGCGGCACTGAAGCTTTCTTT; CDR3aa: CASSVEVSGGGTEAFF
v_gene: TRBV30; abundance: few; d_gene: TRBD2; j_gene: TRBJ2-5; CDR3nt: TGTGCCCACCTCCTAGCGGGGGAGGAGACCCAGTACTTC; CDR3aa: CAHLLAGEETQYF
v_gene: TRBV7-2; abundance: NA; d_gene: NA; j_gene: TRBJ2-7; CDR3nt: TGTGCCAGCAGCTCGAAGACAGGCGCCTACGAGCAGTACTTC; CDR3aa: CASSSKTGAYEQYF
v_gene: TRBV14; abundance: NA; d_gene: NA; j_gene: TRBJ1-2; CDR3nt: TGTGCCAGCAGCTCGTGGCCGGAGGGATCCTATGGCTACACCTTC; CDR3aa: CASSSWPEGSYGYTF
v_gene: TRBV5-6; abundance: NA; d_gene: NA; j_gene: TRBJ2-7; CDR3nt: TGTGCCAGCAGCTGGGACTCCTACGAGCAGTACTTC; CDR3aa: CASSWDSYEQYF
v_gene: TRBV30; abundance: NA; d_gene: TRBD1; j_gene: TRBJ1-2; CDR3nt: TGTGCCTGGAGTGTATGGACAGGGGGGAACTATGGCTACACCTTC; CDR3aa: CAWSVWTGGNYGYTF
v_gene: TRBV5-6; abundance: NA; d_gene: NA; j_gene: TRBJ1-1; CDR3nt: TGTGCCAGCAGCCCTACAGTAATGAACACTGAAGCTTTCTTT; CDR3aa: CASSPTVMNTEAFF
v_gene: TRBV18; abundance: NA; d_gene: NA; j_gene: TRBJ1-4; CDR3nt: TGTGCCAGCTCACCCACAGGGACTAATGAAAAACTGTTTTTT; CDR3aa: CASSPTGTNEKLFF
v_gene: TRBV5-1; abundance: few; d_gene: TRBD2; j_gene: TRBJ2-7; CDR3nt: TGCGCCAGCAGCTTGAGGGCTAGCGGAACCTACGAGCAGTACTTC; CDR3aa: CASSLRASGTYEQYF
v_gene: TRBV15; abundance: NA; d_gene: NA; j_gene: TRBJ1-1; CDR3nt: TGTGCCACCAGCAGGGGACGGAGGGGGACTTTGAACACTGAAGCTTTCTTT; CDR3aa: CATSRGRRGTLNTEAFF
v_gene: TRBV4-3; abundance: NA; d_gene: TRBD1; j_gene: TRBJ2-7; CDR3nt: TGCGCCAGCAGACGCGACAGGGGCTCCTACGAGCAGTACTTC; CDR3aa: CASRRDRGSYEQYF
v_gene: TRBV5-1; abundance: NA; d_gene: NA; j_gene: TRBJ2-1; CDR3nt: TGCGCCAGCAGCCCTACCCTTAACAATGAGCAGTTCTTC; CDR3aa: CASSPTLNNEQFF
v_gene: TRBV7-9; abundance: NA; d_gene: NA; j_gene: TRBJ2-3; CDR3nt: TGTGCCAGCAGCCCGGCGGGCACAGATACGCAGTATTTT; CDR3aa: CASSPAGTDTQYF
v_gene: TRBV30; abundance: NA; d_gene: NA; j_gene: TRBJ1-2; CDR3nt: TGTGCCGGGGGGGTGGGCACGAGGTACTATGGCTACACCTTC; CDR3aa: CAGGVGTRYYGYTF
v_gene: TRBV6-6; abundance: NA; d_gene: NA; j_gene: TRBJ2-3; CDR3nt: TGTGCCAGCAGCCTATGGGGCGCAGATACGCAGTATTTT; CDR3aa: CASSLWGADTQYF
v_gene: TRBV5-1; abundance: NA; d_gene: NA; j_gene: TRBJ2-1; CDR3nt: TGCGCCAGCAGCTACGTGGCCCAGAGCAAAGAGCAGTTCTTC; CDR3aa: CASSYVAQSKEQFF
v_gene: TRBV7-2; abundance: NA; d_gene: NA; j_gene: TRBJ2-2; CDR3nt: TGTGCCAGCAGCTTAACCCGACTAATTGGCGGGGAGCTGTTTTTT; CDR3aa: CASSLTRLIGGELFF
v_gene: TRBV5-1; abundance: few; d_gene: NA; j_gene: TRBJ2-7; CDR3nt: TGCGCCAGCAGCTTGGAGGGCCCCTCCCACGAGCAGTACTTC; CDR3aa: CASSLEGPSHEQYF
v_gene: TRBV14; abundance: NA; d_gene: NA; j_gene: TRBJ2-5; CDR3nt: TGTGCCAGCAGCCCCAATCAGGGGGGGGAAGAGACCCAGTACTTC; CDR3aa: CASSPNQGGEETQYF
v_gene: TRBV7-2; abundance: NA; d_gene: NA; j_gene: TRBJ2-6; CDR3nt: TGTGCCTTGGGGCCGACTGGGGCCAACGTCCTGACTTTC; CDR3aa: CALGPTGANVLTF
v_gene: TRBV28; abundance: few; d_gene: NA; j_gene: TRBJ2-7; CDR3nt: TGTGCCAGTCTGAACGGGGATAGCTCCTACGAGCAGTACTTC; CDR3aa: CASLNGDSSYEQYF
v_gene: TRBV7-7; abundance: few; d_gene: NA; j_gene: TRBJ2-3; CDR3nt: TGTGCGTTGGGGACAGATACGCAGTATTTT; CDR3aa: CALGTDTQYF
v_gene: TRBV4-2; abundance: NA; d_gene: NA; j_gene: TRBJ1-1; CDR3nt: TGTGCCAGCAGCCAAGACGTGTCCGTCATGAACACTGAAGCTTTCTTT; CDR3aa: CASSQDVSVMNTEAFF
v_gene: TRBV7-9; abundance: few; d_gene: NA; j_gene: TRBJ1-1; CDR3nt: TGTGCCACCAAGGAGGACACTGAAGCTTTCTTT; CDR3aa: CATKEDTEAFF
v_gene: TRBV30; abundance: NA; d_gene: NA; j_gene: TRBJ1-3; CDR3nt: TGTGCCTGGAGTGTGGTACGGTCTGGAAACACCATATATTTT; CDR3aa: CAWSVVRSGNTIYF
v_gene: TRBV30; abundance: NA; d_gene: NA; j_gene: TRBJ1-4; CDR3nt: TGTGCCTCCGCAACTAATGAAAAACTGTTTTTT; CDR3aa: CASATNEKLFF
v_gene: TRBV7-3; abundance: few; d_gene: NA; j_gene: TRBJ2-7; CDR3nt: TGTGCCAGCAGCTTAGCGGGGTCCACCTACGAGCAGTACTTC; CDR3aa: CASSLAGSTYEQYF
v_gene: TRBV29-1; abundance: NA; d_gene: NA; j_gene: TRBJ2-7; CDR3nt: TGCAGCGTGGTGGGACGCCTATCCTACGAGCAGTACTTC; CDR3aa: CSVVGRLSYEQYF
v_gene: TRBV15; abundance: NA; d_gene: TRBD1; j_gene: TRBJ2-5; CDR3nt: TGTGCCACCAGCAGACCACCCACAGGGGCGGGTCCGAGGGCCAAAGAGACCCAGTACTTC; CDR3aa: CATSRPPTGAGPRAKETQYF
v_gene: TRBV7-2; abundance: NA; d_gene: NA; j_gene: TRBJ2-1; CDR3nt: TGTGCCAGCAGCTCCTCGGGGAGGTACAATGAGCAGTTCTTC; CDR3aa: CASSSSGRYNEQFF
v_gene: TRBV6-5; abundance: few; d_gene: NA; j_gene: TRBJ2-3; CDR3nt: TGTGCCAGCAAAGGGGCTAGTCGCACAGATACGCAGTATTTT; CDR3aa: CASKGASRTDTQYF
v_gene: TRBV10-3; abundance: few; d_gene: NA; j_gene: TRBJ1-5; CDR3nt: TGTGCCATCAGTGGGGCCAGGGACGGGCTTCAGCCCCAGCATTTT; CDR3aa: CAISGARDGLQPQHF
v_gene: TRBV7-6; abundance: NA; d_gene: TRBD1; j_gene: TRBJ1-1; CDR3nt: TGTGCCAGCAGCTTCCCATGGACAGGTAACACTGAAGCTTTCTTT; CDR3aa: CASSFPWTGNTEAFF
v_gene: TRBV30; abundance: NA; d_gene: NA; j_gene: TRBJ1-1; CDR3nt: TGTGCCTGGAGTAGCACAGGATACGAAGCTTTCTTT; CDR3aa: CAWSSTGYEAFF
v_gene: TRBV5-1; abundance: NA; d_gene: NA; j_gene: TRBJ2-5; CDR3nt: TGCGCCAGCACCGTCCGGGTTCCGCGGGAATTGGGGGAGACCCAGTACTTC; CDR3aa: CASTVRVPRELGETQYF
v_gene: TRBV2; abundance: NA; d_gene: TRBD1; j_gene: TRBJ2-7; CDR3nt: TGTGCCAGTGATAAACCGGGACAGTCCTACGAGCAGTACTTC; CDR3aa: CASDKPGQSYEQYF
v_gene: TRBV18; abundance: few; d_gene: NA; j_gene: TRBJ2-5; CDR3nt: TGTGCCAGCTCACCCAACGCGGTAGAAGAGACCCAGTACTTC; CDR3aa: CASSPNAVEETQYF